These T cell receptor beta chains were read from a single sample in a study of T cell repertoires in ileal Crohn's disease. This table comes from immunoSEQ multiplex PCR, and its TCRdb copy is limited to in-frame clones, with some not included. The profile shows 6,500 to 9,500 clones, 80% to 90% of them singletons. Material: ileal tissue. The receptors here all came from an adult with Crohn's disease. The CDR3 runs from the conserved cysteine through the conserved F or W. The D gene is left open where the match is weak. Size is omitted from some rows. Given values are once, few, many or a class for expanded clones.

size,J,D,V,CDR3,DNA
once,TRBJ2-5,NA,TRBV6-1,CASSVGNQETQYF,TGTGCCAGCAGTGTGGGCAACCAAGAGACCCAGTACTTC
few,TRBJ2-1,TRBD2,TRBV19,CASSIGLAGVGEQFF,TGTGCCAGTAGTATAGGGCTAGCGGGAGTCGGCGAGCAGTTCTTC
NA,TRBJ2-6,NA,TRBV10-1,CASSEGSSSSGANVLTF,TGCGCCAGCAGTGAGGGTAGCTCTTCCTCTGGGGCCAACGTCCTGACTTTC
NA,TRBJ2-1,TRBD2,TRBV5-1,CASSRGASGASYNEQFF,TGCGCCAGCAGCCGGGGGGCTAGCGGGGCCTCCTACAATGAGCAGTTCTTC
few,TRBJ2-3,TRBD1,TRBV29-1,CTPRHRGADTQYF,TGCACCCCTCGGCACAGGGGCGCAGATACGCAGTATTTT
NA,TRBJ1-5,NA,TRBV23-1,CASSRRGCQPQHF,TGCGCCAGCAGTCGGAGGGGATGCCAGCCCCAGCATTTT
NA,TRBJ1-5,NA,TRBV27,CASSLRGGNQPQHF,TGTGCCAGCAGTCTACGAGGGGGTAATCAGCCCCAGCATTTT
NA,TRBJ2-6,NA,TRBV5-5,CASRPVTRVSGANVLTF,TGTGCCAGCAGACCCGTCACTAGGGTCTCTGGGGCCAACGTCCTGACTTTC
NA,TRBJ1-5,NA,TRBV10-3,CAISEFSEPAQPQHF,TGTGCCATCAGTGAGTTTAGCGAACCCGCTCAGCCCCAGCATTTT
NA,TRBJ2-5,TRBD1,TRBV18,CASSRDREETQYF,TGTGCCAGCTCGAGAGACAGGGAAGAGACCCAGTACTTC
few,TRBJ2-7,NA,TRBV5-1,CASSLGGTYEQYF,TGCGCCAGCAGCTTGGGCGGGACCTACGAGCAGTACTTC
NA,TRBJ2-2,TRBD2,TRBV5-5,CASGTSGNTGELFF,TGTGCCAGCGGGACTAGCGGTAACACCGGGGAGCTGTTTTTT
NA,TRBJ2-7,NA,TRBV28,CASSTTGEVYEQYF,TGTGCCAGCAGTACCACAGGGGAGGTCTACGAGCAGTACTTC
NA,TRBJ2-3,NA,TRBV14,CASSQDRGAQYF,TGTGCCAGCAGCCAAGATCGCGGGGCGCAGTATTTT
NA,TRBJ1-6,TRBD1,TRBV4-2,CASSQPGTGESTLHF,TGTGCCAGCAGCCAGCCAGGGACAGGGGAATCTACCCTCCACTTT
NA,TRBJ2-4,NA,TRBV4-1,CASSPRTGRDRNIQYF,TGCGCCAGCAGCCCCCGAACAGGCAGAGATAGAAACATTCAGTACTTC
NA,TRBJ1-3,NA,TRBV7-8,CASSLVFQAGNTIYF,TGTGCCAGCAGCTTAGTTTTCCAGGCTGGAAACACCATATATTTT
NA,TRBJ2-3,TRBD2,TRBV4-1,CASSQESGRGDTQYF,TGCGCCAGCAGCCAAGAAAGCGGGAGGGGAGATACGCAGTATTTT
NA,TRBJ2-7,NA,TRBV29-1,CSVVPPHEYEQYF,TGCAGCGTTGTCCCGCCTCACGAGTACGAGCAGTACTTC
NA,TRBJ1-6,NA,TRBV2,CASSDAGGGSPLHF,TGTGCCAGCAGTGACGCGGGGGGCGGTTCACCCCTCCACTTT
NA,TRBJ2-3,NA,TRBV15,CATSDSGYRTDTQYF,TGTGCCACCAGCGACTCAGGGTACCGCACAGATACGCAGTATTTT
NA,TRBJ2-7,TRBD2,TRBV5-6,CASSLGLAGGTREQYF,TGTGCCAGCAGCTTAGGACTAGCGGGAGGGACGCGCGAGCAGTACTTC
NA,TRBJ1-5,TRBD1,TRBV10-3,CAISPQGARQPQHF,TGTGCCATCAGTCCCCAGGGGGCTCGTCAGCCCCAGCATTTT
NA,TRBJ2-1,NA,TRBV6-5,CASTQNSGVREQFF,TGTGCCAGCACCCAGAATTCGGGAGTCCGTGAGCAGTTCTTC
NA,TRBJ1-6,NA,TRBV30,CAWNQVGGRTLHF,TGTGCCTGGAACCAGGTCGGGGGTCGGACCCTCCACTTT
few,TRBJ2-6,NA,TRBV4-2,CASSQDSSGANVLTF,TGTGCCAGCAGCCAAGACAGCTCTGGGGCCAACGTCCTGACTTTC
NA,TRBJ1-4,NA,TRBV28,CASSSQGEGNEKLFF,TGTGCCAGCAGTTCACAGGGCGAGGGTAATGAAAAACTGTTTTTT
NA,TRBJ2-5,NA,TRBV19,CASSYGRGTQYF,TGTGCCAGTAGTTATGGGCGGGGGACCCAGTACTTC
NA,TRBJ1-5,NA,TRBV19,CASSIGRTAYSNQPQHF,TGTGCCAGTAGTATAGGAAGGACAGCTTATAGCAATCAGCCCCAGCATTTT
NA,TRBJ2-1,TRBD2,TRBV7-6,CASSDRPGGEQFF,TGTGCCAGCAGCGACCGCCCGGGAGGTGAGCAGTTCTTC
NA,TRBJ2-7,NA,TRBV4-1,CASSQDLGAVYSYEQYF,TGCGCCAGCAGCCAAGATTTGGGAGCTGTTTACTCCTACGAGCAGTACTTC
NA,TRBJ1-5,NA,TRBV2,CASSVRQYSNQPQHF,TGTGCCAGCAGTGTGAGGCAGTATAGCAATCAGCCCCAGCATTTT
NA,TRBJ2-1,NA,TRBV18,CASSSAGYSYNEQFF,TGTGCCAGCTCATCAGCAGGGTACTCCTACAATGAGCAGTTCTTC
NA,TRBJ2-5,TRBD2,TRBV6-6,CASSYGSGRYQETQYF,TGTGCCAGCAGTTACGGTAGCGGGAGGTATCAAGAGACCCAGTACTTC
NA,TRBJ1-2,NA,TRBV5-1,CASRAGGTNYGYTF,TGCGCCAGCAGGGCAGGTGGAACTAACTATGGCTACACCTTC
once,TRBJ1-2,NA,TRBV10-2,CASSESRQVYGYTF,TGCGCCAGCAGTGAGTCCCGACAGGTCTATGGCTACACCTTC
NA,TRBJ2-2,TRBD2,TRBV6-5,CASTGLAGRVGELFF,TGTGCCAGCACCGGACTAGCGGGGCGGGTCGGGGAGCTGTTTTTT
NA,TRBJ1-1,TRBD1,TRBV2,CASEGQGAHEAFF,TGTGCCAGCGAGGGGCAGGGGGCACATGAAGCTTTCTTT
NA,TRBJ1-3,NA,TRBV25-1,CASSERGREPNSGNTIYF,TGTGCCAGCAGTGAACGAGGGAGGGAACCGAATTCTGGAAACACCATATATTTT
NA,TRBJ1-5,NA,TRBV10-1,CASRGGGTIGNQPQHF,TGCGCCAGCAGAGGGGGTGGGACTATTGGCAATCAGCCCCAGCATTTT
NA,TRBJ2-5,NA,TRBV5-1,CASSLADQETQYF,TGCGCCAGCAGCTTGGCCGACCAAGAGACCCAGTACTTC
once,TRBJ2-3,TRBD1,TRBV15,CATSTRTGTGDTQYF,TGTGCCACCAGCACGAGGACAGGGACGGGAGATACGCAGTATTTT
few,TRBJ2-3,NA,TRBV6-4,CASSPLAGQGGDTQYF,TGTGCCAGCAGCCCCCTAGCGGGCCAGGGGGGAGATACGCAGTATTTT
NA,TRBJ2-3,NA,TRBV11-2,CASSLGLAITDTQYF,TGTGCCAGCAGCTTGGGACTCGCCATCACAGATACGCAGTATTTT
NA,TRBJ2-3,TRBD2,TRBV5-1,CASSPGLAGSTDTQYF,TGCGCCAGCAGCCCCGGACTAGCGGGGAGCACAGATACGCAGTATTTT
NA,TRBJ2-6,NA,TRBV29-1,CSVARTPSSGANVLTF,TGCAGCGTTGCCCGGACACCGAGCTCTGGGGCCAACGTCCTGACTTTC
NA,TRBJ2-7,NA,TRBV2,CASSESGAGYEQYF,TGTGCCAGCAGTGAAAGTGGGGCTGGGTACGAGCAGTACTTC
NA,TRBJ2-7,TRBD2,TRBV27,CASRPTSGEQYF,TGTGCCAGCAGACCTACTAGCGGGGAGCAGTACTTC
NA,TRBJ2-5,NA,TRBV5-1,CASSLGRLPLGGETQYF,TGCGCCAGCAGCTTAGGGAGACTTCCCCTAGGGGGAGAGACCCAGTACTTC
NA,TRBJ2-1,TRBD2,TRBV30,CAWSPISGRAKEQFF,TGTGCCTGGAGCCCTATAAGCGGGAGGGCCAAGGAGCAGTTCTTC
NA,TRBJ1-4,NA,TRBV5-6,CASSLGAGRPLFF,TGTGCCAGCAGCTTGGGGGCGGGGAGGCCACTGTTTTTT
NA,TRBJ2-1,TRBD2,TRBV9,CASSVEIGVGGTSYNEQFF,TGTGCCAGCAGCGTAGAAATTGGGGTGGGGGGGACTTCCTACAATGAGCAGTTCTTC
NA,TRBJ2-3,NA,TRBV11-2,CASSFGRPGAQYF,TGTGCCAGCAGCTTCGGGCGCCCCGGGGCGCAGTATTTT
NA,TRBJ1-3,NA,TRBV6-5,CASSRHFTSGNTIYF,TGTGCCAGCAGCCGACATTTTACCTCTGGAAACACCATATATTTT
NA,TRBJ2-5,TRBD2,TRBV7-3,CASGLARGETQYF,TGTGCCAGCGGACTAGCCAGAGGGGAGACCCAGTACTTC